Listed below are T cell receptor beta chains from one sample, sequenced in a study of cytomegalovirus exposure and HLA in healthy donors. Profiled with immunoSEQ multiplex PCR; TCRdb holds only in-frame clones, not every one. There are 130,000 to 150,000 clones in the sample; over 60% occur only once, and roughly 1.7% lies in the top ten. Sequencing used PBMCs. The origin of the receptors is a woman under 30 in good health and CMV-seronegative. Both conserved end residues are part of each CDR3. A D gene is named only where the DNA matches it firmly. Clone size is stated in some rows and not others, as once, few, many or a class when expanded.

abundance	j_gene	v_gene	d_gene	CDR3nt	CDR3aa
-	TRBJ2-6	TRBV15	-	TGTGCCACCAGCAGGAGCTCTGGGGCCAACGTCCTGACTTTC	CATSRSSGANVLTF
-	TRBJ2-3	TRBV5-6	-	TGTGCCAGCAGACTGCTAGGACAGTGGACAGATACGCAGTATTTT	CASRLLGQWTDTQYF
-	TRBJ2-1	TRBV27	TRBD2	TGTGCCAGCGTGGGGACTAGCGGGGCCCTAATGAGTAATGAGCAGTTCTTC	CASVGTSGALMSNEQFF
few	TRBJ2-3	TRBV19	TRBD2	TGTGCCAGTAGTCTTCTAGCGGGAGTAGATACGCAGTATTTT	CASSLLAGVDTQYF
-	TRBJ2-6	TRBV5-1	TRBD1	TGCGCCAGCAGCTTACAGGGGGCGCTTGGGGCCAACGTCCTGACTTTC	CASSLQGALGANVLTF
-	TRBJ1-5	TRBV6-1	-	TGTGCCAGCAGTGAAGCTGAGGGGGTCACTGTGAAGCCCCAGCATTTT	CASSEAEGVTVKPQHF
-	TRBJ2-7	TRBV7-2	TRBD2	TGTGCCAGCAGCTACAGCGGGGGGCCGCGTGAGCAGTACTTC	CASSYSGGPREQYF
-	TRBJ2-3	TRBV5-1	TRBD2	TGCGCCAGCAGCTCGGCGTCAACGTCTAGCGGCACCACAGATACGCAGTATTTT	CASSSASTSSGTTDTQYF
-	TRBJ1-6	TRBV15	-	TGTGCCACCAGCAGAGGAGGGAATAATTCACCCCTCCACTTT	CATSRGGNNSPLHF
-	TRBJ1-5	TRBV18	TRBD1	TGTGCCAGCTCACCACCCCCGGGACAGAGCAATCAGCCCCAGCATTTT	CASSPPPGQSNQPQHF
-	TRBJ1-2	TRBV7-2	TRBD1	TGTGCCAGCAGATCACCTACAGGGGAGGACTATGGCTACACCTTC	CASRSPTGEDYGYTF
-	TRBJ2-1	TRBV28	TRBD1	TGTGCCAGCAGAACTGGGGGGACAGGCCCTCAGTTCTTC	CASRTGGTGPQFF
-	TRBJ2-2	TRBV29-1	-	TGCAGCGCCGGGCGGGCCACCGGGGAGCTGTTTTTT	CSAGRATGELFF
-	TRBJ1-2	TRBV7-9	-	TGTGCCAGCAGCTTACGGTGGGGGGGGCAGATTAACTATGGCTACACCTTC	CASSLRWGGQINYGYTF
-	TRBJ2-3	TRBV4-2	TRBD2	TGTGCCAGCAGCCAAGATAGTCCGGGGGGACGCACAGATACGCAGTATTTT	CASSQDSPGGRTDTQYF
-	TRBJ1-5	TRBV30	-	TGTGCCTGGAGTGGGGCAGGGGCGAAACAGCCCCAGCATTTT	CAWSGAGAKQPQHF
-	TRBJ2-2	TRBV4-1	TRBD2	TGCGCCAGCAGCCAAGTCAGGCGGGGGGTTAACACCGGGGAGCTGTTTTTT	CASSQVRRGVNTGELFF
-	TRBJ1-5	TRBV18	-	TGTGCCAGCTCTCCCGACAGGAATCAGCCCCAGCATTTT	CASSPDRNQPQHF
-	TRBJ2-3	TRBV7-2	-	TGTGCCAGCAGCTTGCGGAAGGCCCCCACAGATACGCAGTATTTT	CASSLRKAPTDTQYF
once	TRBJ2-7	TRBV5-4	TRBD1	TGTGCCAGCAGCTTGAGGACAGGGAACCACGAGCAGTACTTC	CASSLRTGNHEQYF
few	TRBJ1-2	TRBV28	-	TGTGCCAGCAGTTTAGGCCAGTCTTCCTATGGCTACACCTTC	CASSLGQSSYGYTF
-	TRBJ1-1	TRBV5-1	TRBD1	TGCGCCAGCAGCTTGACCCTTGACAGGGAATGGACTGAAGCTTTCTTT	CASSLTLDREWTEAFF
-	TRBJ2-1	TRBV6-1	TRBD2	TGTGCCAGCAGTGAAACATGGCTAGCGGGGGCCAATGAGCAGTTCTTC	CASSETWLAGANEQFF
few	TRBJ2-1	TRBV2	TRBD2	TGTGCCAGCAGGACTAGCGGGAGAATTGAGCAGTTCTTC	CASRTSGRIEQFF
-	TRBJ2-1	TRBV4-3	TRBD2	TGCGCCAGCAGCCAAGAGTCTAGCGGGGGGGGGAACTACAATGAGCAGTTCTTC	CASSQESSGGGNYNEQFF
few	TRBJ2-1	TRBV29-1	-	TGCAGCGTTTCTAGCTCCTACAATGAGCAGTTCTTC	CSVSSSYNEQFF
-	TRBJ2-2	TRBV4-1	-	TGCGCCAGCAGCCAAGAGCGTCTCACGAACACCGGGGAGCTGTTTTTT	CASSQERLTNTGELFF